Listed below are T cell receptor beta chains from one sample, sequenced in a study of blood T cell repertoires in COVID-19. Produced via immunoSEQ multiplex PCR; TCRdb's table is partial and in-frame only. This table has 68,000 or so clones, roughly 84% appearing once. The specimen sequenced was peripheral blood. These receptors were taken from a woman between 50 and 59 years old with acute or convalescent COVID-19. CDR3s include the opening cysteine and the closing phenylalanine or tryptophan. A D gene is named only where the DNA matches it firmly. Part of the rows lack a size; the others show once, few, many or a class for expanded clones.

D,J,size,V,CDR3,DNA
NA,TRBJ1-6,NA,TRBV24-1,CATSVRGKFNNSPLHF,TGTGCCACCAGTGTCAGGGGTAAGTTCAATAATTCACCCCTCCACTTT
TRBD2,TRBJ2-5,NA,TRBV7-2,CASSLDGGSWETQYF,TGTGCCAGCAGCTTAGATGGCGGGAGTTGGGAGACCCAGTACTTC
TRBD2,TRBJ2-3,NA,TRBV18,CASSPTGLAGGGDTQYF,TGTGCCAGCTCACCAACCGGACTAGCGGGAGGAGGAGATACGCAGTATTTT
TRBD1,TRBJ1-1,NA,TRBV5-1,CASSDSGGNTEAFF,TGCGCCAGCAGCGATTCAGGGGGGAACACTGAAGCTTTCTTT
NA,TRBJ2-7,NA,TRBV5-6,CASSPGGNEQYF,TGTGCCAGCAGCCCCGGAGGGAACGAGCAGTACTTC
NA,TRBJ1-5,few,TRBV28,CASSFERQPQHF,TGTGCCAGCAGTTTCGAGAGGCAGCCCCAGCATTTT
TRBD2,TRBJ2-1,few,TRBV29-1,CSSTKGTSEYNEQFF,TGCAGCTCGACAAAGGGGACTAGCGAATACAATGAGCAGTTCTTC
NA,TRBJ2-1,NA,TRBV9,CASSVDGREYNEQFF,TGTGCCAGCAGCGTAGACGGGAGAGAGTACAATGAGCAGTTCTTC
NA,TRBJ1-3,NA,TRBV5-1,CASSQGQTGNTIYF,TGCGCCAGCAGCCAAGGACAGACTGGAAACACCATATATTTT
TRBD1,TRBJ1-5,many,TRBV4-1,CASSPDRGNQPQHF,TGCGCCAGCAGCCCGGACAGGGGTAATCAGCCCCAGCATTTT
NA,TRBJ1-4,NA,TRBV12-5,CASGLGREFEKLFF,TGTGCTAGTGGTTTAGGCAGGGAATTTGAAAAACTGTTTTTT
TRBD2,TRBJ2-2,NA,TRBV5-1,CASSLASGSNTGELFF,TGCGCCAGCAGCTTGGCTAGCGGGTCGAACACCGGGGAGCTGTTTTTT
NA,TRBJ1-1,few,TRBV10-1,CASSLNPRDRGSNTEAFF,TGCGCCAGCAGTCTAAACCCCCGGGACCGGGGGAGTAACACTGAAGCTTTCTTT
TRBD2,TRBJ2-2,NA,TRBV19,CASKLLAGGWNTGELFF,TGTGCCAGTAAGCTACTAGCGGGAGGTTGGAACACCGGGGAGCTGTTTTTT
NA,TRBJ2-2,few,TRBV7-9,CASSLVSTGELFF,TGTGCCAGCAGCTTAGTGTCAACCGGGGAGCTGTTTTTT
NA,TRBJ1-1,few,TRBV16,CASSQNKRNTEAFF,TGTGCCAGCAGCCAAAATAAGAGGAACACTGAAGCTTTCTTT
TRBD1,TRBJ1-4,once,TRBV24-1,CATSDFSGQFEKLFF,TGTGCCACCAGTGATTTTTCGGGACAGTTTGAAAAACTGTTTTTT
NA,TRBJ1-6,NA,TRBV19,CASSTATGSNSPLHF,TGTGCCAGTAGTACCGCCACAGGGAGTAATTCACCCCTCCACTTT
TRBD1,TRBJ1-5,NA,TRBV5-5,CASRLGQVSNQPQHF,TGTGCCAGCAGATTGGGACAGGTGAGCAATCAGCCCCAGCATTTT
NA,TRBJ1-6,few,TRBV15,CATSSKKGGNSPLHF,TGTGCCACCAGCAGTAAGAAGGGGGGGAATTCACCCCTCCACTTT
NA,TRBJ1-2,few,TRBV27,CASSQSGPWGGYTF,TGTGCCAGCAGTCAATCCGGGCCCTGGGGCGGCTACACCTTC
TRBD1,TRBJ1-1,NA,TRBV6-2/TRBV6-3,CASSYEQGDLMNTEAFF,TGTGCCAGCAGTTACGAGCAGGGGGACCTAATGAACACTGAAGCTTTCTTT
TRBD1,TRBJ1-2,once,TRBV2,CASSTGVGDYGYTF,TGTGCCAGCAGCACAGGGGTTGGCGACTATGGCTACACCTTC
NA,TRBJ2-5,NA,TRBV19,CASSNPSRMETQYF,TGTGCCAGTAGTAACCCGTCTAGAATGGAGACCCAGTACTTC
NA,TRBJ1-1,few,TRBV18,CASSPRLNTEAFF,TGTGCCAGCTCACCCCGCCTAAACACTGAAGCTTTCTTT
NA,TRBJ2-1,NA,TRBV5-1,CASSPRDSYNEQFF,TGCGCCAGCAGCCCGCGGGACTCCTACAATGAGCAGTTCTTC
NA,TRBJ1-2,NA,TRBV4-2,CASSQAGGRDGYTF,TGTGCCAGCAGCCAAGCGGGGGGACGGGATGGCTACACCTTC
TRBD1,TRBJ1-5,NA,TRBV4-1,CASSQAGTGTTQPQHF,TGCGCCAGCAGCCAAGCCGGGACAGGGACCACTCAGCCCCAGCATTTT
NA,TRBJ1-2,NA,TRBV3-1/TRBV3-2,CASSQENRVGGGYTF,TGTGCCAGCAGCCAAGAAAACAGGGTCGGCGGTGGCTACACCTTC
NA,TRBJ1-6,NA,TRBV7-6,CASSPGRIGQRGSSYNSPLHF,TGTGCCAGCAGCCCCGGCCGGATTGGACAAAGGGGGAGCTCCTATAATTCACCCCTCCACTTT
NA,TRBJ1-2,few,TRBV10-3,CAISETTGNYGYTF,TGTGCCATCAGTGAGACGACGGGGAACTATGGCTACACCTTC
TRBD2,TRBJ2-7,few,TRBV4-2,CASSQSGTGIYEQYF,TGTGCCAGCAGCCAGAGCGGGACTGGGATTTACGAGCAGTACTTC
TRBD2,TRBJ2-1,NA,TRBV4-3,CASSQGAGGLNEQFF,TGCGCCAGCAGCCAAGGGGCGGGAGGGCTGAATGAGCAGTTCTTC
NA,TRBJ2-3,NA,TRBV28,CASSLPGRGTDTQYF,TGTGCCAGCAGTTTACCAGGGCGTGGTACAGATACGCAGTATTTT
TRBD1,TRBJ2-7,once,TRBV6-5,CATLRGTSQVEQYF,TGTGCCACGCTCAGGGGGACAAGTCAAGTGGAGCAGTACTTC
NA,TRBJ1-3,NA,TRBV4-3,CASSQRPDKAGNTIYF,TGCGCCAGCAGCCAACGCCCTGACAAGGCTGGAAACACCATATATTTT
NA,TRBJ2-2,NA,TRBV9,CASSSRVTGELFF,TGTGCCAGCAGCTCGCGGGTCACCGGGGAGCTGTTTTTT
NA,TRBJ1-1,NA,TRBV3-1/TRBV3-2,CASSQDCWEGERNTEAFF,TGTGCCAGCAGCCAAGATTGTTGGGAGGGGGAAAGAAACACTGAAGCTTTCTTT
NA,TRBJ2-7,few,TRBV7-9,CASNEILEQEGYEQYF,TGTGCCAGCAATGAAATATTGGAACAGGAGGGGTACGAGCAGTACTTC
TRBD1,TRBJ1-6,NA,TRBV18,CASSSDRVRVSPLHF,TGTGCCAGCTCATCTGACAGGGTGAGGGTTTCACCCCTCCACTTT
TRBD1,TRBJ1-3,NA,TRBV2,CASRETGTAAGNTIYF,TGTGCCAGCAGGGAAACCGGGACAGCCGCTGGAAACACCATATATTTT
TRBD1,TRBJ2-7,NA,TRBV27,CASSRGTGDFYEQYF,TGTGCCAGCAGCCGAGGGACAGGGGATTTCTACGAGCAGTACTTC
TRBD1,TRBJ2-7,NA,TRBV5-1,CASSPTSGTASYEQYF,TGCGCCAGCAGTCCAACCTCCGGGACAGCCTCCTACGAGCAGTACTTC
TRBD1,TRBJ2-7,NA,TRBV5-5,CASRPGTGVIKEQYF,TGTGCCAGCCGACCCGGGACAGGGGTTATTAAGGAGCAGTACTTC
NA,TRBJ2-3,NA,TRBV27,CASSSSSRAGDTQYF,TGTGCCAGCAGTTCCAGTTCGAGGGCGGGAGATACGCAGTATTTT
TRBD1,TRBJ1-2,NA,TRBV30,CAWSPTGGYGYTF,TGTGCCTGGAGTCCGACAGGGGGCTATGGCTACACCTTC
TRBD1,TRBJ2-5,once,TRBV5-5,CASSLQTGVGTQYF,TGTGCCAGCAGCTTACAGACAGGGGTTGGGACCCAGTACTTC
NA,TRBJ2-7,NA,TRBV4-3,CASSQDSHRSYEQYF,TGCGCCAGCAGCCAAGATTCGCACAGATCCTACGAGCAGTACTTC
TRBD1,TRBJ2-1,NA,TRBV11-2,CASPPGAGQGIGNEQFF,TGTGCCAGCCCCCCCGGGGCGGGACAGGGTATTGGCAATGAGCAGTTCTTC
NA,TRBJ2-4,NA,TRBV2,CASSEIGTVAKNIQYF,TGTGCCAGCAGTGAAATAGGGACTGTAGCCAAAAACATTCAGTACTTC
NA,TRBJ2-1,once,TRBV5-1,CASSLLMLGGEQFF,TGCGCCAGCAGCTTATTGATGCTCGGGGGTGAGCAGTTCTTC
TRBD1,TRBJ1-1,once,TRBV28,CASSWTGLLNTEAFF,TGTGCCAGCAGCTGGACAGGGCTTTTGAACACTGAAGCTTTCTTT
TRBD1,TRBJ2-6,NA,TRBV6-2/TRBV6-3,CASSYFGTDGGANVLTF,TGTGCCAGCAGTTACTTCGGGACAGACGGGGGGGCCAACGTCCTGACTTTC
NA,TRBJ1-3,NA,TRBV5-1,CASRAGSAGNTIYF,TGCGCCAGCAGGGCAGGCTCGGCTGGAAACACCATATATTTT
TRBD2,TRBJ2-7,NA,TRBV10-3,CATATSLNYEQYF,TGTGCCACGGCGACTAGCCTAAACTACGAGCAGTACTTC
NA,TRBJ1-5,NA,TRBV7-2,CASSLGGYSNQPQHF,TGTGCCAGCAGCTTAGGAGGGTACAGCAATCAGCCCCAGCATTTT
NA,TRBJ2-2,NA,TRBV11-3,CASSSDGRYTGELFF,TGTGCCAGCAGCTCCGATGGCAGATACACCGGGGAGCTGTTTTTT